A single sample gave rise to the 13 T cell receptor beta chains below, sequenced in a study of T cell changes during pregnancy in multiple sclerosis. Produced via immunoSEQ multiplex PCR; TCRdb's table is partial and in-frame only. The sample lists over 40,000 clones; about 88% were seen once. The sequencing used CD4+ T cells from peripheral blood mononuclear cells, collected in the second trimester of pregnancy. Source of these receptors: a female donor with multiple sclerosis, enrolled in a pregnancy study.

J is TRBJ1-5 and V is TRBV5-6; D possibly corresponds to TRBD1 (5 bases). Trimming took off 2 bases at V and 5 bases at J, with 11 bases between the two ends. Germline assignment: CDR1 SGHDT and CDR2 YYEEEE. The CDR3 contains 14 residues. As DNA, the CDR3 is TGTGCCAGCAGCTTACAGGCAGGGTATCAGCCCCAGCATTTT. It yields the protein CASSLQAGYQPQHF. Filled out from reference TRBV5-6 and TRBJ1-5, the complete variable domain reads DAGVTQSPTHLIKTRGQQVTLRCSPKSGHDTVSWYQQALGQGPQFIFQYYEEEERQRGNFPDRFSGHQFPNYSSELNVNALLLGDSALYLCASSLQAGYQPQHFGDGTRLSIL.

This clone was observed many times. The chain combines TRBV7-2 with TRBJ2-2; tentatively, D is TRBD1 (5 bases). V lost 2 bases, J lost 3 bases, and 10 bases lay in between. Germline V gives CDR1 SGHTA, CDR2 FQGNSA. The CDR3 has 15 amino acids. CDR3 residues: CASSLRTLDTGELFF. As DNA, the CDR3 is TGTGCCAGCAGCTTAAGGACACTGGACACCGGGGAGCTGTTTTTT.

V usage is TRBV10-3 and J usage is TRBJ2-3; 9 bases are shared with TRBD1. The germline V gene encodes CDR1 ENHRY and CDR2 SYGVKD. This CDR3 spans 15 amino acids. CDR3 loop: CATGQGSAGPDTQYF. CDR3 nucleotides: TGTGCGACTGGACAGGGGAGCGCGGGACCAGATACGCAGTATTTT.

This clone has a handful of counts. The CDR3 DNA reads as TGCAGCGTTGGTTCGCTAGCGGTCACAGATACGCAGTATTTT. It translates to CSVGSLAVTDTQYF. The chain has TRBV29-1 and TRBJ2-3; 7 bases align to TRBD2. Trimming cost V 4 bases and J 2 bases; bases outside gene matches: 6. Germline loops: CDR1 SQVTM, CDR2 ANQGSEA. The CDR3 is made up of 14 amino acids.

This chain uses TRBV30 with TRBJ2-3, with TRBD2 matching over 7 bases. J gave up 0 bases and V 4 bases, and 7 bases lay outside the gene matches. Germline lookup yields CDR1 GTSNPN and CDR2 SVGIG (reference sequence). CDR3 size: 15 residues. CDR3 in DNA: TGTGCCTGGAAGGTGGGAGGGGCTAGCACAGATACGCAGTATTTT. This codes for CAWKVGGASTDTQYF.

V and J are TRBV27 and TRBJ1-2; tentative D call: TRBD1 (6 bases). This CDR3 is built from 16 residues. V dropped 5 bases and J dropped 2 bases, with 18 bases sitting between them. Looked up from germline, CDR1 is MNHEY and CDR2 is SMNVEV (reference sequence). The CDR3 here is CASSLYPDRGNYGYTF. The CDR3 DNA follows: TGTGCCAGCAGTCTTTACCCGGACAGAGGGAACTATGGCTACACCTTC.

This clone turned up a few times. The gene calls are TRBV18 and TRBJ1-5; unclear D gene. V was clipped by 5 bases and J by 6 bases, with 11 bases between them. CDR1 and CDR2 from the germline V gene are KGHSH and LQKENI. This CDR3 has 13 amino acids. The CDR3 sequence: CASSMARSQPQHF. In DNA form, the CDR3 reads TGTGCCAGCTCAATGGCGAGGAGTCAGCCCCAGCATTTT. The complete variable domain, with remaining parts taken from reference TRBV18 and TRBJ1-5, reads NAGVMQNPRHLVRRRGQEARLRCSPMKGHSHVYWYRQLPEEGLKFMVYLQKENIIDESGMPKERFSAEFPKEGPSILRIQQVVRGDSAAYFCASSMARSQPQHFGDGTRLSIL.

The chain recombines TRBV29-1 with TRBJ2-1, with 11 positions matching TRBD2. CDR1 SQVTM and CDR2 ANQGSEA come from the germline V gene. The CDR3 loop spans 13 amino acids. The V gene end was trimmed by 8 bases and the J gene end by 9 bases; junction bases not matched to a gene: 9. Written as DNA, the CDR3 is TGCAGCCATACTAGCGGGAGAAGGGGTGAGCAGTTCTTC. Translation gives CSHTSGRRGEQFF.

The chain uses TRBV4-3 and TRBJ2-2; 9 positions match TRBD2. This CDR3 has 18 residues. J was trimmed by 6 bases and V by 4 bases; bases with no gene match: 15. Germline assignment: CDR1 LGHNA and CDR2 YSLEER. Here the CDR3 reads CASSPNPSGTSNAGELFF. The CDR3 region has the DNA TGCGCCAGCAGCCCAAACCCTAGTGGGACTAGCAACGCCGGGGAGCTGTTTTTT.

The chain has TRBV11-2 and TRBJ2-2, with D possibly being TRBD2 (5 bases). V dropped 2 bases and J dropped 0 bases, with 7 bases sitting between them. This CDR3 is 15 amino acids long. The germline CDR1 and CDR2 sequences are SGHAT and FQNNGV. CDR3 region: CASSLRGANTGELFF. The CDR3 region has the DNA TGTGCCAGCAGCTTACGGGGAGCGAACACCGGGGAGCTGTTTTTT.

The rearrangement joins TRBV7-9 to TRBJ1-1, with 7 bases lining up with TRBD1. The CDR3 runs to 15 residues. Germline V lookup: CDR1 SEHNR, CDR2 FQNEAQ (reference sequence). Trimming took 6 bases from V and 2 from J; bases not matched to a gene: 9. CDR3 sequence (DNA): TGTGCCAGCAGTCAAACAGGGGCCTTCAACACTGAAGCTTTCTTT. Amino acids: CASSQTGAFNTEAFF.

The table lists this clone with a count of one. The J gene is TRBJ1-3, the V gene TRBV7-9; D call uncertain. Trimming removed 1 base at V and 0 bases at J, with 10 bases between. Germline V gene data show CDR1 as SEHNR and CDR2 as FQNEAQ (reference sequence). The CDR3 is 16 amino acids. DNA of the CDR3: TGTGCCAGCAGCTTAGTCTCCGAACACTCTGGAAACACCATATATTTT. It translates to CASSLVSEHSGNTIYF.

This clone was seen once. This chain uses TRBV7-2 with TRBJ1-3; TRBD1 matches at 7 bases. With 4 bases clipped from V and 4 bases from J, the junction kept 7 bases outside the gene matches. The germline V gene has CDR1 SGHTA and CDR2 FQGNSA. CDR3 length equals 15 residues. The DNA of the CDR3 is TGTGCCAGCAGCTCGGAGGGGGCAGGAGGAAACACCATATATTTT. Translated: CASSSEGAGGNTIYF.